The source of this T cell receptor beta chain is a study of T cells in Graves' hyperthyroidism and ophthalmopathy. Under 3 months was the duration of disease in ophthalmopathy patients, who also had a Clinical Activity Score of at least 3 and a NOSPECS grade of at least 4. Diagnoses used clinical symptoms, serum thyroxine and TRAb, thyroid ultrasound and orbital computed tomography. Amplified TCR beta CDR3 regions derived from RNA transcripts. HTBI primers were used for first-round RT-PCR of the TCR CDR3. TCRdb used MiXCR to reprocess the multiplex PCR reads, holding one entry per CDR3 protein. This table has hundreds of thousands of distinct CDR3 sequences, approximately 15% appearing once. Study observations and caveats: Ophthalmopathy could be told apart from stable hyperthyroidism with a 13 V-J model. Progression to ophthalmopathy was predicted a median of roughly 6.8 months early.

The germline V gene has CDR1 SGHTA and CDR2 FQGNSA. CDR3 size: 13 residues. Trimming shortened V by 2 bases and J by 5 bases, and 8 bases separated the two germline ends. This clonotype was seen at least ten times. Its specificity is not known. This clonotype originated in a woman between 40 and 55 years old with Graves' ophthalmopathy. Sequencing was done on a sample of blood. This sequence joins TRBV7-2 and TRBJ2-3; no definite D call. The CDR3, as DNA: TGTGCCAGCAGCTTACTGTACGGAGATACGCAGTATTTT. This gives the protein CASSLLYGDTQYF.